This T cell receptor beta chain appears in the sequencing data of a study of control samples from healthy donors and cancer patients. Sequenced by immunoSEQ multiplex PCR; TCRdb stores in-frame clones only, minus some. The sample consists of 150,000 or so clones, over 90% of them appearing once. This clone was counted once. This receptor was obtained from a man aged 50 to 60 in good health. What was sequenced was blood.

The CDR3 sequence is CASSPQTGRHPYGYTF. CDR3 nucleotides: TGCGCCAGCAGCCCTCAAACCGGGCGGCACCCCTATGGCTACACCTTC. V and J are TRBV4-1 and TRBJ1-2; D gene unclear. In germline, CDR1 is MGHRA, CDR2 YSYEKL. The V gene lost 4 bases and the J gene lost 4 bases, with 19 bases spanning the gap. The CDR3 runs to 16 residues.